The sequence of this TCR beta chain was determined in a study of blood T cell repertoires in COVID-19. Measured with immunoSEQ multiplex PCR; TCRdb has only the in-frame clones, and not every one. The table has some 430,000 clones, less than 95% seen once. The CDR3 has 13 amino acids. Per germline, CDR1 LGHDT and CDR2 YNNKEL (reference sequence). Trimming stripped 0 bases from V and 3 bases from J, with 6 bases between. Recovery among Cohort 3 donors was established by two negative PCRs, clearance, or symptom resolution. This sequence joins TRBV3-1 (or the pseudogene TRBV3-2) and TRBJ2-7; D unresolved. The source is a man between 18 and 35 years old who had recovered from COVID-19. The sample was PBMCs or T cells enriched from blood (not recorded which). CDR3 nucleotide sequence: TGTGCCAGCAGCCAAGAAAACAGCTACGAGCAGTACTTC. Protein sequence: CASSQENSYEQYF.